The T cell receptor (beta chain) described here comes from a study of T cell responses to AZD1222 COVID-19 vaccine. About this clone: No antigen is known for it.

Doses given second, at about 4 or about 12 weeks, were pooled. Clones were read by immunoSEQ multiplex PCR, and TCRdb kept only the in-frame ones, dropping some. Here the sample spans 95,000 or so clones, more than 85% being singletons. Findings of the study overall: Spike-specific TCRs gained breadth and depth after people received two AZD1222 doses. Most donors were white British and more were female, and clonal diversity was possibly underestimated.

This CDR3 contains 18 residues. Germline values: CDR1 MDHEN, CDR2 SYDVKM. Deletions cut 4 bases from V and 0 bases from J, with 22 bases between. Sample: peripheral blood, taken 28 days after the second AZD1222 dose. This chain uses TRBV28 with TRBJ2-7; D might be TRBD1 (5 bases). This clonotype originated in an adult who received the AZD1222 COVID-19 vaccine. CDR3 region: CASSSGPQWRKLSYEQYF. The CDR3 coding sequence is TGTGCCAGCAGTTCAGGGCCCCAGTGGCGTAAACTCTCCTACGAGCAGTACTTC.